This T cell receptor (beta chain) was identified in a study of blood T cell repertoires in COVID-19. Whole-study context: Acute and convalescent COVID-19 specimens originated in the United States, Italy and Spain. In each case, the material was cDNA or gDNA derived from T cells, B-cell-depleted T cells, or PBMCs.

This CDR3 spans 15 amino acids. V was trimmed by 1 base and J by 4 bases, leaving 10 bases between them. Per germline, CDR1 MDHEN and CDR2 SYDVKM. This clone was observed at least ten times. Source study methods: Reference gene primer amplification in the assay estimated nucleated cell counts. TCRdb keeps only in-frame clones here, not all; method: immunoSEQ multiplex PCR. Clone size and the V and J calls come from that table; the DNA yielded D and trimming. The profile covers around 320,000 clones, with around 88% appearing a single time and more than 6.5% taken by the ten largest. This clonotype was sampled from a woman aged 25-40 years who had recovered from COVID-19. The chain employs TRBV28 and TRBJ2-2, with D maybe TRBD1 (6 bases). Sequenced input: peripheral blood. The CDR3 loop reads CASSLSGVATGELFF. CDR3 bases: TGTGCCAGCAGTTTATCAGGGGTAGCCACCGGGGAGCTGTTTTTT.